This T cell receptor beta chain came from a study of cytomegalovirus exposure and HLA in healthy donors (dated by TCRdb to the late 2010s). About the investigation overall: According to an earlier analysis of around 600 of the donors, some 170 million T cells yielded roughly 100 million unique TCR beta sequences and about 300 Gb of sequence data. A later analysis re-examined previously published TCR beta repertoires from 600 to 700 donors and added high-resolution HLA genotyping to investigate patterns of TCR occurrence. A separate validation cohort of roughly 130 different subjects was used in addition to the approximately 700-subject first cohort. The T cell repertoires of 670 or so subjects were profiled by immunosequencing and related to cytomegalovirus serostatus. An early release covering 550 to 700 HLA-typed donors comprised about 300 gigabases of sequencing data and around 85 million unique TCR sequences. Across 300 to 500 genotyped donors of the cohort, an average of approximately 240,000 unique TCR beta nucleotide sequences per donor were sequenced, and roughly 18% of those sequences were non-productive. An earlier analysis of 587 of the donors used high-throughput TCR beta sequencing to judge whether each TCR beta V gene segment behaved as functional or pseudogenic. Typing coverage varied by locus: roughly 620-630 donors for A, B, C, DRB1 and DQB1; roughly 500 for DQA1; more than 600 for DPA1; approximately 470 for DPB1. In a later genetic analysis, genome-wide SNP genotypes for about three fifths of the roughly 670 donors were used, and that subset was treated as a discovery cohort. Among the approximately 400 genotyped donors, about 85% belonged to the genetic ancestry cluster associated with self-reported Caucasian donors. Every repertoire in the discovery cohort had been generated on one and the same sequencing platform. Rather than drawing on any new phenotypic data, the later analysis identified candidate immune exposures from TCR beta sequences and the way those sequences occurred across donors. Donor age, sex, ethnicity and CMV serostatus were collected together with the repertoire data. Roughly five DR-DQ haplotypes were treated as single units for association and clustering because of strong linkage in the cohort. To predict cytomegalovirus infection status, the study brought together high-throughput TCR immunosequencing, statistical association of individual TCRs with disease status, and machine learning. The study aimed to test whether signatures of past pathogen exposure could be identified by cataloging public T cell receptors. Class I and class II HLA loci were covered by the typing at four-digit resolution. Study-wide conclusions, independent of this receptor: Correlated functional status among segregating V segments might be attributable to linkage disequilibrium, but an unknown experimental factor could not be ruled out. A total of 150 or so TCR beta chains were listed by the study as associated with cytomegalovirus. Compared with equally common non-associated chains, HLA-associated TCR beta chains in a later analysis were more clonally expanded and had lower generation probabilities. A cluster of highly shared sequence variants was judged likely to be a technical artifact of the sequencing pipeline. Sequencing depth was assumed to be roughly uniform across donors in the presence/absence analyses, though that assumption may not hold. Seventeen rarely observed V segments, including chromosome 9 orphons, were excluded from the earlier analysis of about 500 of the donors because counts were too low. According to a later analysis, TCR association rates differed among HLA loci, with DRB1 alleles showing the most associated TCRs and HLA-C alleles showing the fewest. At a false discovery rate of 0.05, a later analysis linked 16,951 TCR beta sequences to specific HLA alleles. A later analysis found that most CMV-associated TCR beta chains appeared HLA-restricted, with HLA associations seemingly driven largely by CMV exposure. A further reported finding was that TCR beta sequences accurately predicted the HLA-A and HLA-B alleles for most subjects in the first cohort. Some IMGT-functional V segments, including TRBV6-2 and TRBV6-3, could not be told apart with the 87-base-pair reads, so those segments were excluded. The authors suggested that the approach could potentially be extended to other disease states and immunological phenotypes. A later analysis reported that several top co-occurrence clusters appeared linked to parvovirus B19, influenza, CMV and Epstein-Barr virus. This cohort had only TCR beta chains sequenced, and the lack of alpha or paired-chain data limited which features could be detected. A later genetic analysis associated a missense DCLRE1C variant with V-gene and J-gene trimming of TCR beta chains, and an independent cohort replicated the association. In an earlier analysis of several hundred of the donors, most TCR beta V segments were observed in productive rearrangements about 90% or about 30% of the time, broadly matching IMGT annotations. Because HLA typing was missing for some donors at each locus, association tests included only the typed subset. Immune exposure information for the cohort was limited to CMV serostatus. In both the original and validation cohorts, the classifier was reported to diagnose cytomegalovirus status with high specificity and sensitivity. When HLA alleles, especially DR and DQ, strongly co-occurred, attributing TCR associations to individual alleles was difficult. In vitro tests confirmed that a few of the cytomegalovirus-associated TCR beta chains recognize cytomegalovirus antigens. Across donors, most TCR sequences were observed very rarely, whereas some public TCRs were present in many individuals. According to a later genetic analysis, donors in an Asian-associated ancestry cluster had fewer N-insertions in productive TCRs than the approximately 610-donor mean.

Points on this clone: The antigen it binds to is not known. No base quality values were provided; no much bigger clone lies one nucleotide off.

From a lookup of the germline V gene, CDR1 and CDR2 are MNHEY and SVGAGI. Germline trimming: 5 bases from V, 4 bases from J; junction bases outside gene matches: 5. Including the terminal cysteine and phenylalanine, the CDR3 comprises 15 residues. CDR3 DNA is the only sequence kept; it has 45 bases, read in frame from the first base. The cohort was made up of several hundred healthy bone marrow donors. Cohort members were all nominally healthy when sampled, although unrecorded immune exposures were likely present. The donor was CMV seropositive and was included in the group of some 290 seropositive cohort members. Each donor provided a peripheral blood sample, and peripheral blood mononuclear cells were used for TCR beta sequencing. The Qiagen DNeasy Blood Extraction Kit was used to extract genomic DNA from the blood cell samples. Libraries were prepared through the immunoSEQ multiplex PCR assay. A mixture of 60 forward primers for TCR Vbeta segments and 13 reverse primers for TCR Jbeta segments was used in the multiplex PCR. Amplification of the CDR3 region of rearranged TCR beta genes was performed with a multiplex PCR assay on genomic DNA. The amplified TCR beta libraries were sequenced on the Illumina HiSeq System as 87-base-pair reads. In the paper's pipeline: A later analysis counted about 76 million unique TCR beta chains across the 600 to 850 repertoires, and 10 million to 11 million of these chains were shared by at least two donors. Raw reads were error-corrected and collapsed into unique sequences by a nearest-neighbor algorithm in which closely related sequences were merged to remove PCR and sequencing errors. V, D and J gene segments were assigned by aligning CDR3 sequences to IMGT reference sequences. Each retained sequence needed at least a six-nucleotide match to both a V gene segment and a J gene segment. Rearrangements were called productive when the CDR3 lacked stop codons and stayed in frame with V and J; all others were non-productive. CDR3 was defined according to IMGT convention as the region running from the second conserved V-encoded cysteine to the conserved J-encoded phenylalanine. The earlier analysis of about 570 of the donors excluded any sequence lacking an unambiguous match to a single V gene segment. In an earlier analysis of approximately 500 of the donors, a V segment was called functional when productive rearrangements were above 56.7%, and segregating when the standard deviation between donors exceeded 5%. A statistical classification framework was built to diagnose cytomegalovirus status from the catalog of TCR beta chain sequences. A later analysis assigned V and J genes by comparing TCR nucleotide sequences with IMGT/GENE-DB human TR gene sequences. In a later analysis, CDR3 sequences and most-parsimonious VDJ recombination scenarios were assigned using the TCRdist pipeline. In a later analysis, each TCR beta chain was defined by its CDR3 amino acid sequence together with its V-gene family, and reads without a unique V-gene family were excluded. A later analysis removed several hundred highly shared, low-generation-probability nucleotide sequences to deal with suspected cross-contamination and a sequencing artifact. For each public chain, a later analysis derived a clonal expansion index from normalized ranks of inferred template counts within each repertoire. Generation probabilities in a later analysis came from a VDJ recombination model fitted to out-of-frame rearrangements, and those results were checked against IGoR. In a later analysis, hypergeometric tests were used to score TCR-TCR, TCR-HLA and TCR-CMV co-occurrence, with a repertoire-size bias correction applied to TCR pairs. A later analysis estimated false discovery rates by permuting HLA or CMV assignments 20 times. In a later analysis, co-occurring TCRs were grouped with DBSCAN, and TCRdist sequence similarity was added when clustering was performed within HLA-allele-positive subsets. Repertoires with fewer than 30,000 or more than 120,000 public chains, plus five repertoires with anomalous nucleotide sharing, were excluded from co-occurrence clustering. This immuneACCESS table, as held by TCRdb, lists in-frame sequences with V and J called but not all clones. Of the missing ones, under half trace to an unresolved V gene in checked studies; the others have no known cause. The V and J calls and clone size were taken over from that table, and D and trimming were inferred from the DNA. The sample table holds about 170,000 clones, of which roughly two thirds were seen once. Of the sample, around 5% is held by the ten largest clones.

Sequencing used PBMCs. This chain joins TRBV6-5 to TRBJ2-1, and 10 junction bases match TRBD2. This clonotype was obtained from a woman in her late teens or twenties in good health and CMV-seropositive. The CDR3 has the sequence CASSVEAGGYNEQFF. The DNA sequence reads TGTGCCAGCAGTGTAGAAGCGGGGGGGTACAATGAGCAGTTCTTC.